The rows below give T cell receptor beta chains drawn from one sample of a study of blood T cell repertoires in COVID-19. Sequencing was performed with immunoSEQ multiplex PCR; in TCRdb, only in-frame clones are kept and a portion is missing. Here the sample spans about 150,000 clones, roughly 80% being singletons. The sequencing sample was made of peripheral blood. These receptor sequences come from a man in his 70s with active or convalescent COVID-19. Both conserved end residues are part of each CDR3. D genes are given only for firm matches. The listing skips clone size in some rows; elsewhere it reads once, few, many or a size class.

abundance	d_gene	v_gene	j_gene	CDR3aa	CDR3nt
NA	NA	TRBV6-5	TRBJ1-4	CASRGAAVTNEKLFF	TGTGCCAGCAGGGGGGCGGCGGTCACTAATGAAAAACTGTTTTTT
few	TRBD1	TRBV28	TRBJ1-1	CASSTPDRGVEAFF	TGTGCCAGCAGTACACCAGACAGGGGGGTTGAAGCTTTCTTT
NA	NA	TRBV18	TRBJ2-7	CASSPVSQGSYEQYF	TGTGCCAGCTCTCCAGTGTCCCAGGGGTCCTACGAGCAGTACTTC
NA	TRBD1	TRBV19	TRBJ1-6	CASSTGQGAGSPLHF	TGTGCCAGTAGTACCGGACAGGGGGCGGGTTCACCCCTCCACTTT
NA	TRBD1	TRBV6-9	TRBJ1-1	CASTPLSAGRGTGGSEAFF	TGTGCCAGCACCCCATTAAGTGCGGGACGGGGGACAGGGGGCTCGGAAGCTTTCTTT
NA	TRBD1	TRBV11-2	TRBJ2-7	CASRLETGSAYEQYF	TGTGCCAGCAGGCTGGAGACAGGGTCGGCCTACGAGCAGTACTTC
NA	TRBD2	TRBV13	TRBJ2-3	CASSLGGGSPDTQYF	TGTGCCAGCAGCTTAGGGGGGGGGTCCCCAGATACGCAGTATTTT
once	NA	TRBV27	TRBJ1-2	CASSLKGTGVRYGYTF	TGTGCCAGCAGTTTAAAGGGGACGGGGGTGCGCTATGGCTACACCTTC
NA	TRBD1	TRBV18	TRBJ2-7	CASSPRGQVSYEQYF	TGTGCCAGCTCCCCAAGGGGACAGGTCTCCTACGAGCAGTACTTC
NA	NA	TRBV2	TRBJ2-7	CASLTAGRSYEQYF	TGTGCCAGTCTCACGGCGGGACGCTCCTACGAGCAGTACTTC
NA	NA	TRBV28	TRBJ1-4	CASSLPSLLDEKLFF	TGTGCCAGCAGTTTACCTAGTCTATTGGATGAAAAACTGTTTTTT
NA	NA	TRBV7-2	TRBJ2-1	CASQIYSGLSYNEQFF	TGTGCCAGCCAGATTTATAGCGGACTCTCCTACAATGAGCAGTTCTTC
few	NA	TRBV30	TRBJ1-3	CAWRILGNTIYF	TGTGCCTGGAGGATACTAGGAAACACCATATATTTT
NA	NA	TRBV18	TRBJ1-1	CASSPQGTNTEAFF	TGTGCCAGCTCACCTCAGGGTACGAACACTGAAGCTTTCTTT
NA	NA	TRBV6-5	TRBJ1-6	CASSYSINRDNSPLHF	TGTGCCAGCAGTTACTCGATTAACAGGGATAATTCACCCCTCCACTTT
NA	NA	TRBV27	TRBJ2-3	CASSLPGGSPSTDTQYF	TGTGCCAGCAGTTTACCAGGGGGGTCCCCTAGCACAGATACGCAGTATTTT
NA	NA	TRBV30	TRBJ1-5	CAWKPELGNQPQHF	TGTGCCTGGAAGCCTGAGTTGGGCAATCAGCCCCAGCATTTT
NA	NA	TRBV29-1	TRBJ2-5	CSVAPARGDQETQYF	TGCAGCGTTGCCCCCGCAAGGGGCGACCAAGAGACCCAGTACTTC
NA	TRBD1	TRBV4-3	TRBJ1-6	CASSLTGARGDSPLHF	TGCGCCAGCAGCCTCACAGGGGCGCGCGGGGATTCACCCCTCCACTTT
NA	TRBD1	TRBV18	TRBJ2-7	CASSPLGQGATYEQYF	TGTGCCAGCTCACCCCTCGGACAGGGGGCGACCTACGAGCAGTACTTC
NA	TRBD1	TRBV7-2	TRBJ2-7	CASSSNRGLGWEQYF	TGTGCCAGCAGCTCCAACAGGGGGCTAGGATGGGAGCAGTACTTC
NA	TRBD1	TRBV28	TRBJ2-1	CASSIPTGGGYNEQFF	TGTGCCAGCAGTATACCGACAGGGGGCGGCTACAATGAGCAGTTCTTC
NA	TRBD1	TRBV25-1	TRBJ2-5	CASKAYGTGEETQYF	TGTGCCAGCAAGGCATACGGGACAGGGGAAGAGACCCAGTACTTC
NA	NA	TRBV24-1	TRBJ2-5	CATSDLGSAGLQETQYF	TGTGCCACCAGTGATTTGGGGTCTGCCGGACTACAAGAGACCCAGTACTTC
few	NA	TRBV7-7	TRBJ2-2	CASSLASTAGELFF	TGTGCCAGCAGCTTAGCGTCAACAGCAGGGGAGCTGTTTTTT
NA	TRBD1	TRBV7-3	TRBJ2-7	CASSSGQTYEQYF	TGTGCCAGCAGTTCGGGACAGACCTACGAGCAGTACTTC
NA	TRBD1	TRBV18	TRBJ1-4	CASSPPKGQLGNEKLFF	TGTGCCAGCTCACCACCGAAGGGACAGTTAGGTAATGAAAAACTGTTTTTT
few	NA	TRBV9	TRBJ2-3	CASSVDLDTQYF	TGTGCCAGCAGCGTAGATCTGGATACGCAGTATTTT
NA	NA	TRBV7-8	TRBJ2-7	CASSFASSYEQYF	TGTGCCAGCAGCTTCGCGAGCTCCTACGAGCAGTACTTC
once	NA	TRBV5-8	TRBJ1-3	CASSFNRQNTIYF	TGTGCCAGCAGCTTTAACAGGCAAAACACCATATATTTT
few	NA	TRBV9	TRBJ2-7	CASSVERYSYEQYF	TGTGCCAGCAGCGTAGAGAGGTACTCCTACGAGCAGTACTTC
NA	NA	TRBV18	TRBJ1-5	CASAAPGGNQPQHF	TGTGCCAGCGCCGCTCCAGGGGGCAATCAGCCCCAGCATTTT
NA	TRBD2	TRBV6-4	TRBJ2-1	CASSVSLAGHNEQFF	TGTGCCAGCAGTGTGTCTCTAGCGGGTCACAATGAGCAGTTCTTC
NA	NA	TRBV19	TRBJ1-2	CASSMFLLSNGYTF	TGTGCCAGTAGTATGTTTTTACTATCTAATGGCTACACCTTC
NA	TRBD1	TRBV10-2	TRBJ1-1	CASSAGGGWNTEAFF	TGCGCCAGCAGTGCGGGAGGGGGCTGGAACACTGAAGCTTTCTTT
NA	TRBD1	TRBV19	TRBJ1-4	CASSWARGQGNEKLFF	TGTGCCAGTAGTTGGGCCCGGGGACAGGGAAATGAAAAACTGTTTTTT
once	NA	TRBV6-2/TRBV6-3	TRBJ2-2	CASSYSVTEYRDGELFF	TGTGCCAGCAGTTACTCGGTTACGGAGTACAGGGACGGGGAGCTGTTTTTT
NA	TRBD2	TRBV3-1/TRBV3-2	TRBJ2-3	CASSPGSGTSTDTQYF	TGTGCCAGCAGCCCCGGGAGCGGGACTAGCACAGATACGCAGTATTTT
NA	TRBD1	TRBV5-1	TRBJ1-2	CASSSRTGDYGYTF	TGCGCCAGCAGCTCTCGGACAGGGGACTATGGCTACACCTTC
NA	NA	TRBV7-2	TRBJ1-4	CASRNRVSSEKLFF	TGTGCCAGCAGAAACAGGGTGTCTAGTGAAAAACTGTTTTTT
NA	NA	TRBV7-2	TRBJ2-5	CASSLGASPSQYF	TGTGCCAGCAGCTTAGGGGCCTCACCGTCCCAGTACTTC
NA	TRBD1	TRBV5-4	TRBJ2-7	CASSSGQTYEQYF	TGTGCCAGCAGCTCGGGACAGACCTACGAGCAGTACTTC
NA	NA	TRBV27	TRBJ2-1	CASSFRPPGYNEQFF	TGTGCCAGCAGCTTTCGACCGCCGGGCTACAATGAGCAGTTCTTC
NA	TRBD1	TRBV6-2/TRBV6-3	TRBJ1-5	CASSYSEGAGSPPQHF	TGTGCCAGCAGTTACTCGGAGGGGGCAGGGAGTCCGCCCCAGCATTTT
few	TRBD2	TRBV6-2/TRBV6-3	TRBJ2-1	CASSLETSGPAEAYNEQFF	TGTGCCAGCAGTCTTGAGACTAGCGGTCCCGCGGAGGCGTACAATGAGCAGTTCTTC
NA	TRBD1	TRBV5-1	TRBJ2-7	CASSLVQGAYEQYF	TGCGCCAGCAGCTTGGTTCAGGGGGCCTACGAGCAGTACTTC
NA	NA	TRBV7-9	TRBJ1-1	CASSFIQVNEAFF	TGTGCCAGCAGCTTTATACAGGTTAATGAAGCTTTCTTT
few	TRBD2	TRBV25-1	TRBJ2-2	CATEWEGPPYGELFF	TGTGCCACCGAATGGGAGGGACCTCCCTACGGGGAGCTGTTTTTT
NA	TRBD1	TRBV5-1	TRBJ1-1	CASSLGQGATEAFF	TGCGCCAGCAGCCTGGGACAGGGGGCCACTGAAGCTTTCTTT
NA	NA	TRBV19	TRBJ1-5	CASSPPSYSNQPQHF	TGTGCCAGTAGTCCGCCTTCCTATAGCAATCAGCCCCAGCATTTT
NA	TRBD1	TRBV5-5	TRBJ2-3	CASSLNRGRGDTQYF	TGTGCCAGCAGCTTAAACAGGGGGCGAGGGGATACGCAGTATTTT
NA	NA	TRBV30	TRBJ2-5	CAWSNQAGETQYF	TGTGCCTGGAGTAACCAGGCGGGAGAGACCCAGTACTTC
NA	TRBD1	TRBV9	TRBJ1-2	CASSVGAGGQYGYTF	TGTGCCAGCAGCGTAGGAGCAGGGGGGCAATATGGCTACACCTTC
NA	NA	TRBV27	TRBJ1-1	CASRIQGRSTEAFF	TGTGCCAGCAGAATACAGGGCAGAAGCACTGAAGCTTTCTTT